The sequence of this T cell receptor beta chain was determined in a study of radiotherapy plus CTLA-4 blockade in lung cancer. Study overall: Overall, approximately 17% of patients showed an objective response, while 31% attained disease control. Findings and limits, study-wide: Among blood TCR repertoires after radiotherapy plus ipilimumab, tumor-derived clones expanded. Response, reportedly, was best predicted by interferon-beta along with early blood T cell clone dynamics.

The CDR3 is 14 residues long. Trimming cost V 3 bases and J 1 base, with 9 bases left between them. The V gene's germline CDR1 is MDHEN and CDR2 SYDVKM. The table came from immunoSEQ multiplex PCR; TCRdb's copy has only in-frame clones and leaves some out. The sample has about 100,000 clones, 80% to 90% seen once. Ipilimumab-mediated CTLA-4 blockade plus focal radiation was given to patients having chemo-refractory metastatic non-small-cell lung cancer. Details on this clone: Its target is unknown.

The chain combines TRBV28 with TRBJ1-2; D call uncertain. The material sequenced was peripheral blood, taken from a patient treated with radiotherapy plus ipilimumab. The sequence was obtained from a human donor with non-small cell lung cancer who had stable disease on radiotherapy plus ipilimumab. The CDR3 DNA is TGTGCCAGCAGTTTTCCGTGGGGTAACTATGGCTACACCTTC. Protein product: CASSFPWGNYGYTF.